This T cell receptor beta chain was observed in a study of Graves' ophthalmopathy and Graves' hyperthyroidism. General observations from the study: Researchers report that a 13-signature model separated ophthalmopathy from stable hyperthyroidism, posting almost 90% sensitivity and about 82% specificity.

This clonotype occurred many times. Its target is not known. Amplification of the TCR beta CDR3 regions used RNA transcripts (as template). HTBI primers were used in a first-round RT-PCR, which preceded a second-round multiplex PCR. TCRdb re-analysed the multiplex PCR reads in MiXCR, keeping a single row per CDR3 protein. The sample has over 450,000 distinct CDR3 sequences; approximately 14% are singletons. CDR3 length: 14 residues. V was trimmed by 0 bases and J by 6 bases, leaving 11 bases between them. Looked up from germline, CDR1 is ENHRY and CDR2 is SYGVKD. Sequences were obtained from blood. This sequence was found in a young woman with Graves' ophthalmopathy. This sequence joins TRBV10-3 and TRBJ1-2; D is undetermined. This chain's CDR3 is CAISESPGPNGYTF. The CDR3 region has the DNA TGTGCCATCAGTGAGTCGCCTGGGCCGAATGGCTACACCTTC.